Listed here is a single TCR delta chain. Which antigen it targets is not known. Base qualities are not recorded, but no much larger clone differs from it by a single base. This sample is part of a study of gamma-delta T cells after stem cell transplantation (TCRdb year 2016). V is pruned by 0 bases and J by 2 bases, leaving 23 bases of the junction without a gene match. Taken from cysteine to phenylalanine, the CDR3 has 23 residues. The kept DNA is CDR3 alone, 69 bases in frame from the first base. From the germline V gene, CDR1 is TSWWSYY and CDR2 is QGS. To prepare the library, RT-PCR was applied. The sequencing machine was an Illumina MiSeq. Clonotypes were called again by TCRdb from the public reads via CATT, and duplicate nucleotide sequences were then merged into one entry. Present in this sample are 10,000 to 13,000 delta-chain clones, about two fifths of which were seen just once. The ten most abundant clones make up around 3% of the sample.

Sequenced sample: gamma-delta T cells. The rearranged chain carries TRDV1 and TRDJ1; TRDD3 matches 11 bases in the middle. This sequence was found in a human donor. It is not recorded whose cells these are; they may come from a transplant donor. CDR3 protein: CALGELKEWGTYWGIGGTDKLIF. The bases are TGTGCTCTTGGGGAACTAAAAGAATGGGGCACATACTGGGGGATAGGCGGGACCGATAAACTCATCTTT.